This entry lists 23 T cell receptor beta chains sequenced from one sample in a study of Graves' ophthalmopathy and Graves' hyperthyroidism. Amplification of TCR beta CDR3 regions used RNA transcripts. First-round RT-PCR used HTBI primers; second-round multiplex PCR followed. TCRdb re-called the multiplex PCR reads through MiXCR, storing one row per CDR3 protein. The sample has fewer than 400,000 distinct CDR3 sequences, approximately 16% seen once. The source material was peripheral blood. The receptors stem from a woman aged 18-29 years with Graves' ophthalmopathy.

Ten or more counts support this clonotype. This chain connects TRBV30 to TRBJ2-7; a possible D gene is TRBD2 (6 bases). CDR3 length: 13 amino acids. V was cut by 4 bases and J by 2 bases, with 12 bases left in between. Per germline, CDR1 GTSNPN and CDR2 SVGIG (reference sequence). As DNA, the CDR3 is TGTGCCTGGAACACGGGGGTGGCCTACGAGCAGTACTTC. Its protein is CAWNTGVAYEQYF.

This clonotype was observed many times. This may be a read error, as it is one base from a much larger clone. CDR3 nucleotides: TGTGCCAGCAGCTTGGGACAGCCACAAGAGACCCGGTACTTC. Its protein is CASSLGQPQETRYF. The rearrangement joins TRBV28 to TRBJ2-5; 7 nucleotides align to TRBD1. This CDR3 contains 14 residues. Looked up from germline, CDR1 is MDHEN and CDR2 is SYDVKM.

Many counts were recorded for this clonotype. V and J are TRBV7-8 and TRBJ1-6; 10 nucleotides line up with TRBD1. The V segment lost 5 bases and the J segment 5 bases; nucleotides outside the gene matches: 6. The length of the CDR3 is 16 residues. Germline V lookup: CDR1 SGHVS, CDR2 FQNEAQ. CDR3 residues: CASSIRQGANNSPLHF. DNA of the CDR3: TGTGCCAGCAGCATACGACAGGGGGCTAATAATTCACCCCTCCACTTT. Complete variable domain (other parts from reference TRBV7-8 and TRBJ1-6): GAGVSQSPRYKVAKRGQDVALRCDPISGHVSLFWYQQALGQGPEFLTYFQNEAQLDKSGLPSDRFFAERPEGSVSTLKIQRTQQEDSAVYLCASSIRQGANNSPLHFGNGTRLTVT.

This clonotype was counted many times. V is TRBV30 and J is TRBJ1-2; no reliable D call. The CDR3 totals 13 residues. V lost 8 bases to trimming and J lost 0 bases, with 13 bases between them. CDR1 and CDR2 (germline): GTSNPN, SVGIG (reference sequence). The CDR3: CALAGGSNYGYTF. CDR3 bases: TGTGCCCTGGCGGGCGGATCTAACTATGGCTACACCTTC.

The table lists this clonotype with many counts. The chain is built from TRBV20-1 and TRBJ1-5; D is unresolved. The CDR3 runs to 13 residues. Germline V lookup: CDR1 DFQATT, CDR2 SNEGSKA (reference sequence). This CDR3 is CTAAVNSNQPQHF. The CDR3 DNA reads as TGCACCGCGGCAGTTAATAGCAATCAGCCCCAGCATTTT.

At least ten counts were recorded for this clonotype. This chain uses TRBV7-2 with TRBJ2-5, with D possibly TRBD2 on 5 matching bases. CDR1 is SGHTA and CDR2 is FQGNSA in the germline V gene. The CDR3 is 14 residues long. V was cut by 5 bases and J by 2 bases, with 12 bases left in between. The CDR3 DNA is TGTGCCAGCAGCCATTACGGGGAACAAGAGACCCAGTACTTC. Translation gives CASSHYGEQETQYF.

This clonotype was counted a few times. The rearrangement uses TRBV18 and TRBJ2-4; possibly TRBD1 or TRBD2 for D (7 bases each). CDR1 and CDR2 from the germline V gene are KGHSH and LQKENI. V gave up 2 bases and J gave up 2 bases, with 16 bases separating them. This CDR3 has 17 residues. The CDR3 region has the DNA TGTGCCAGCTCACCAACAGGGGAGGGTAGAACCAAAAACATTCAGTACTTC. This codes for CASSPTGEGRTKNIQYF.

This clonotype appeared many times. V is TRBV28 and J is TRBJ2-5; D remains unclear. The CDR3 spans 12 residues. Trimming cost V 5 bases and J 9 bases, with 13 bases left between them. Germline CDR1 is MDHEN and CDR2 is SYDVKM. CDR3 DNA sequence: TGTGCCAGCAGTCCCCCTTTACGGGCCCAGTACTTC. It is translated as CASSPPLRAQYF.

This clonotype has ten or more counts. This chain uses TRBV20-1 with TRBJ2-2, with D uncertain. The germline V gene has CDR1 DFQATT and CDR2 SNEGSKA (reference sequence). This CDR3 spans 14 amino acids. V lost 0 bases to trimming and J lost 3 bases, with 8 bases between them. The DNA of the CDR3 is TGCAGTGCTAGAGATGGAAGTTACACCGGGGAGCTGTTTTTT. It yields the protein CSARDGSYTGELFF.

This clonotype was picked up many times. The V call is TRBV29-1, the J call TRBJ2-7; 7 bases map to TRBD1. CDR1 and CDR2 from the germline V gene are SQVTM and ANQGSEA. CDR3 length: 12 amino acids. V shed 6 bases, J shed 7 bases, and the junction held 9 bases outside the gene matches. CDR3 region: CSVAHRGGEQYF. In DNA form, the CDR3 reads TGCAGCGTCGCCCACAGGGGTGGGGAGCAGTACTTC.

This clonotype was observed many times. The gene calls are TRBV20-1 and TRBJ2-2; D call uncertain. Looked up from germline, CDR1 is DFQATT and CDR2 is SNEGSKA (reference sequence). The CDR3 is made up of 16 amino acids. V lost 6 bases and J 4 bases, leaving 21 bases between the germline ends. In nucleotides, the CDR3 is TGCAGTGCCAGGCCGCATTTCCAAACAAGCACCGGGGAGCTGTTTTTT. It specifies CSARPHFQTSTGELFF.

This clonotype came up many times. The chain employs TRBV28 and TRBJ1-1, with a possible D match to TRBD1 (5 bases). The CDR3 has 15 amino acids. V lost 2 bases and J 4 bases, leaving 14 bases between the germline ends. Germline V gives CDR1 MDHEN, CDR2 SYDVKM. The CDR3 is CASSLPKKGVTEAFF. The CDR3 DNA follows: TGTGCCAGCAGTTTACCCAAGAAAGGGGTCACTGAAGCTTTCTTT.

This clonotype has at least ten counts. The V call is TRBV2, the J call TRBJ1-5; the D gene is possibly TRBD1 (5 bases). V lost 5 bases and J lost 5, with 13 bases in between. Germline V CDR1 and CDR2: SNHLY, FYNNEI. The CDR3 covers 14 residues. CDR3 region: CASSRDSRYQPQHF. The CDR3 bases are TGTGCCAGCAGTCGGGACTCTCGTTATCAGCCCCAGCATTTT.

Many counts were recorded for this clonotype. The CDR3 coding sequence is TGCAGTGCTCCTTTGGCGCTAGGAGCTTTCTTT. It yields the protein CSAPLALGAFF. This chain connects TRBV20-1 to TRBJ1-1; no clear D. Germline-derived CDR1 and CDR2 are DFQATT and SNEGSKA (reference sequence). The CDR3 is made up of 11 amino acids. V was clipped by 5 bases and J by 10 bases, with 14 bases between them.

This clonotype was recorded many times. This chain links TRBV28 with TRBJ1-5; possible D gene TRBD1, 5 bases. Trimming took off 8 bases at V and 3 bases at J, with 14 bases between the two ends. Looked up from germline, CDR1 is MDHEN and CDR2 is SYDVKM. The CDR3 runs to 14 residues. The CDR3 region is CASRSIRVNQPQHF. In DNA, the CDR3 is TGTGCCAGCCGTTCCATCAGGGTCAATCAGCCCCAGCATTTT.

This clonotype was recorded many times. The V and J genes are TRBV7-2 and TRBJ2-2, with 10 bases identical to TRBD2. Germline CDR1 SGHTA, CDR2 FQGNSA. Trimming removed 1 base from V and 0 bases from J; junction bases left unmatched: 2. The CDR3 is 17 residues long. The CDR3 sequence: CASSLGLAGANTGELFF. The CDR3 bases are TGTGCCAGCAGCTTAGGGCTAGCGGGGGCGAACACCGGGGAGCTGTTTTTT.

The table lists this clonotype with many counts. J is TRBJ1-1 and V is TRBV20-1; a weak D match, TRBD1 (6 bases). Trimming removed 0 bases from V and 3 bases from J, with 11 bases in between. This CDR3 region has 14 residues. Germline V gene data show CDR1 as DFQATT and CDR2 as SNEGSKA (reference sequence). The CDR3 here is CSARDLKGDTEAFF. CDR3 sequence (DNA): TGCAGTGCTAGAGATCTGAAGGGGGACACTGAAGCTTTCTTT.

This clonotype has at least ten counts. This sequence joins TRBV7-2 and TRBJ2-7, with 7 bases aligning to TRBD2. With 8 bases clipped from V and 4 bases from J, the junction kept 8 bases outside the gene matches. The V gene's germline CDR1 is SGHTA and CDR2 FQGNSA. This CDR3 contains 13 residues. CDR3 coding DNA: TGTGCCAGCCGGGGGGACTTCCAGTACGAGCAGTACTTC. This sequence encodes CASRGDFQYEQYF.

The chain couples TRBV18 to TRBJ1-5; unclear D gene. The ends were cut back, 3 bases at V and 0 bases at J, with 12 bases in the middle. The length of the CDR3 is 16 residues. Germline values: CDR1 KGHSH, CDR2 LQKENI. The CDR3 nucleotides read TGTGCCAGCTCACCCAGTGGTCCCAATAGCAATCAGCCCCAGCATTTT. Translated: CASSPSGPNSNQPQHF.

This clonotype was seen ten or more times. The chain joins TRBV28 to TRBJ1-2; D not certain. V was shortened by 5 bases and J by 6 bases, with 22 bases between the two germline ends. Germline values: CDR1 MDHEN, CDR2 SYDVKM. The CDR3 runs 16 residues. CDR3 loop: CASSPRRGRAQNGYTF. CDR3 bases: TGTGCCAGCAGTCCTCGGAGAGGACGGGCGCAAAATGGCTACACCTTC.

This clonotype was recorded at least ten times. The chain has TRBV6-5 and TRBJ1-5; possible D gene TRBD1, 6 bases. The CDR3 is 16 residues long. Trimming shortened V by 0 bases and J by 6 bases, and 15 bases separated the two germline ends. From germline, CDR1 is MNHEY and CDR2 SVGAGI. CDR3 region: CASSYSPGDLGQPQHF. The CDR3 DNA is TGTGCCAGCAGTTACTCGCCAGGGGATCTGGGTCAGCCCCAGCATTTT.

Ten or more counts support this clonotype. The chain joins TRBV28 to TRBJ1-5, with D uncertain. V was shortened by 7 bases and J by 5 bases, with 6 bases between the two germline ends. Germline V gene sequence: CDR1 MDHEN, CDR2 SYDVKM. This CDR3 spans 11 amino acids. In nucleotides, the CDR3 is TGTGCCAGCACCGACCATCAGCCCCAGCATTTT. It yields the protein CASTDHQPQHF. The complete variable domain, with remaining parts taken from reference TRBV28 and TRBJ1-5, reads DVKVTQSSRYLVKRTGEKVFLECVQDMDHENMFWYRQDPGLGLRLIYFSYDVKMKEKGDIPEGYSVSREKKERFSLILESASTNQTSMYLCASTDHQPQHFGDGTRLSIL.

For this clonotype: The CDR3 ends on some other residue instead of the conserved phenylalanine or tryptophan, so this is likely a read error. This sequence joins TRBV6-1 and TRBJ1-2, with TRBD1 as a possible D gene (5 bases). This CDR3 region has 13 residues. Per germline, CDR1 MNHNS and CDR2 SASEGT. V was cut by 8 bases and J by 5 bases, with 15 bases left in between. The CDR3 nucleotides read TGTGCCAGCGGACCAACTACAGGATATGGCTACACCCTC. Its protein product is CASGPTTGYGYTL.